This T cell receptor beta chain derives from a study of blood T cell repertoires in COVID-19. About the study: Cohort 3 recovered donors had two negative PCRs, clearance, or symptom resolution.

Original data processing: Estimation of nucleated cell counts was performed using reference gene primer amplification. Some clones are missing from TCRdb's copy, which holds only in-frame ones; the method was immunoSEQ multiplex PCR. The D gene and trimming were derived from the DNA, and the V and J assignments and clone size from that table. The table records roughly 230,000 clones, around 86% of them present only once. The trim removed 7 bases at V and 2 bases at J, leaving 17 bases unmatched. Germline CDR1 reads LNHDA; CDR2 reads SQIVND (reference sequence). This CDR3 has 19 amino acids. Participants' own reports of clinical history determined their cohort assignment.

This TCR derives from a man aged 30 to 39 in a cohort exposed to, infected with or recovered from COVID-19 (not recorded which). The material sequenced was PBMCs or T cells enriched from blood (not recorded which). This chain connects TRBV19 to TRBJ1-5, with 10 bases that match TRBD1. The CDR3 DNA is TGTGCCAGTACCCTCAATGGACAGGGGGTGAAGTTGGGCAATCAGCCCCAGCATTTT. This gives the protein CASTLNGQGVKLGNQPQHF.